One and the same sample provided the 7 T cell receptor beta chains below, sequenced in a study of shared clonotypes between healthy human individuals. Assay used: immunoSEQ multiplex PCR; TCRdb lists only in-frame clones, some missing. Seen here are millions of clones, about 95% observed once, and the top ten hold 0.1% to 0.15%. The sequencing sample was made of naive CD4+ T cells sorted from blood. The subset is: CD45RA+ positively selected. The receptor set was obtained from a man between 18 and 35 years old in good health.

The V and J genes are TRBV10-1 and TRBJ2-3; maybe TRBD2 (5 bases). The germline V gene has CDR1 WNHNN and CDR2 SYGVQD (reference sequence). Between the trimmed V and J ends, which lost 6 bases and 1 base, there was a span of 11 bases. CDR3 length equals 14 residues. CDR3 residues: CASSPNGGTDTQYF. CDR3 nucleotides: TGCGCCAGCAGCCCCAACGGGGGCACAGATACGCAGTATTTT.

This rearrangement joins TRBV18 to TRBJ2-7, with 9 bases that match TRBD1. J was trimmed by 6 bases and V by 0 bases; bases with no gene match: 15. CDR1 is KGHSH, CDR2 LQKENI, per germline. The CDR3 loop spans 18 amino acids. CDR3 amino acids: CASSPPRTVDRGIAEQYF. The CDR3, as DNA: TGTGCCAGCTCACCACCGAGGACGGTAGACAGGGGGATCGCCGAGCAGTACTTC.

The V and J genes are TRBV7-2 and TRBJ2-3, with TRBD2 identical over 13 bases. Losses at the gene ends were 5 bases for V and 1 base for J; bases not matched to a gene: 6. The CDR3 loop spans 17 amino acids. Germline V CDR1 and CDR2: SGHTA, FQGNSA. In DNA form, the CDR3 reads TGTGCCAGCAGCCGCACGGGACTAGCGGGGCGCACAGATACGCAGTATTTT. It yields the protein CASSRTGLAGRTDTQYF.

CDR3 region: CASRWLAANTGELFF. The CDR3 region has the DNA TGTGCCAGCAGGTGGCTAGCGGCGAACACCGGGGAGCTGTTTTTT. The chain recombines TRBV6-1 with TRBJ2-2; 7 nucleotides align to TRBD2. V was clipped by 6 bases and J by 0 bases; unmatched bases: 4. Germline values: CDR1 MNHNS, CDR2 SASEGT. The CDR3 extends over 15 amino acids.

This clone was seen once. The CDR3 loop is CASSHLSWRGSNNEQFF. Here the CDR3 DNA reads TGTGCCAGCAGCCATCTCAGTTGGCGGGGGAGCAACAATGAGCAGTTCTTC. This rearrangement joins TRBV5-6 to TRBJ2-1; 7 bases match TRBD2. V lost 4 bases to trimming and J lost 5 bases; unmatched junction nucleotides: 15. CDR3 length: 17 residues. Per the germline V gene, CDR1 is SGHDT and CDR2 is YYEEEE.

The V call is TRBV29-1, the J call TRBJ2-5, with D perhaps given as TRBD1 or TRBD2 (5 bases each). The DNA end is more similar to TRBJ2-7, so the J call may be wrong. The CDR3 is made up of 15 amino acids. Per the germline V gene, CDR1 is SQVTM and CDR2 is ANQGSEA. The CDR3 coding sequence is TGCAGCGTTGGAGAATCCGGGACCGCCCCCGGCGAGCAGTACTTC. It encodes CSVGESGTAPGEQYF.

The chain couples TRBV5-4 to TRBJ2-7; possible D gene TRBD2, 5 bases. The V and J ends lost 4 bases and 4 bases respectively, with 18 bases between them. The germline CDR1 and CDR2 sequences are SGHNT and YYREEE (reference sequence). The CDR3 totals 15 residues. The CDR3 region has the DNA TGTGCCAGCAGCCCGGACTGGCCCCCTCGATACGAGCAGTACTTC. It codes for CASSPDWPPRYEQYF.